The present T cell receptor beta chain was sequenced within a study of cytomegalovirus exposure and HLA in healthy donors. Comment on this clone: Its antigen remains unidentified.

Study conclusions and caveats: DRB1 showed the most TCR associations and HLA-C the fewest in a later analysis, as rates varied by HLA locus.

This CDR3 region has 17 residues. Germline-derived CDR1 and CDR2 are SGHNT and YYREEE (reference sequence). The germline V and J ends were trimmed by 4 bases and 0 bases, with 16 bases remaining between them. The study ran its PCR with 60 Vbeta and 13 Jbeta primers. The data were produced by immunoSEQ multiplex PCR, yet TCRdb's version contains in-frame clones alone and is incomplete. The table lists about 190,000 clones, more than 65% of them singletons, with around 3.2% in the top ten. This sequence was found in a woman aged 30 to 39 in good health and CMV-seropositive. The rearrangement joins TRBV5-4 to TRBJ2-2, with a weak D call TRBD1 (7 bases). Input material: PBMCs. The CDR3 reads CASSPEGASANTGELFF. CDR3 coding DNA: TGTGCCAGCAGCCCGGAGGGGGCTAGCGCGAACACCGGGGAGCTGTTTTTT.